One sample yielded the 18 T cell receptor beta chains listed below, sequenced in a study of beta chain features in type 1 diabetes. Sequenced material consisted of expressed TCRB transcripts (all of the isolated RNA was reverse transcribed). Assay used: immunoSEQ multiplex PCR; TCRdb lists only in-frame clones, some missing. The profile shows some 220,000 clones, approximately 10% of them singletons. Specimen: central memory CD4+ T cells from blood. These receptor sequences come from a man between 18 and 35 years old in good health.

The gene calls are TRBV6-5 and TRBJ1-2, with a tentative D call TRBD1 (5 bases). V shed 6 bases and J shed 4 bases, with 15 bases lying between them. CDR1 and CDR2 from the germline V gene are MNHEY and SVGAGI. The CDR3 has 14 amino acids. In nucleotides, the CDR3 is TGTGCCAGCAGCTCCCGGCGGGGCAGCTATGGCTACACCTTC. Its translation: CASSSRRGSYGYTF.

This clone has just a few counts. The same CDR3 can be traced to other DNA sequences in this sample. This chain uses TRBV29-1 with TRBJ2-5, with D possibly matching TRBD1 (5 bases). Germline CDR1 and CDR2: SQVTM and ANQGSEA. CDR3 size: 12 residues. V lost 4 bases and J 5 bases, leaving 11 bases between the germline ends. The CDR3 reads CSVGGRRETQYF. The CDR3 nucleotides are TGCAGCGTTGGGGGCAGGCGGGAGACCCAGTACTTC. The complete variable domain, with remaining parts taken from reference TRBV29-1 and TRBJ2-5, reads SAVISQKPSRDICQRGTSLTIQCQVDSQVTMMFWYRQQPGQSLTLIATANQGSEATYESGFVIDKFPISRPNLTFSTLTVSNMSPEDSSIYLCSVGGRRETQYFGPGTRLLVL.

This clone has at least ten counts. The chain employs TRBV5-5 and TRBJ1-2; TRBD1 matches at 8 bases. Per the germline V gene, CDR1 is SGHKS and CDR2 is YYEKEE (reference sequence). CDR3 size: 14 residues. V lost 0 bases, J lost 4 bases, and 2 bases stayed unmatched. The CDR3 reads CASSLGDRSYGYTF. CDR3 in DNA: TGTGCCAGCAGCTTGGGGGACAGGAGCTATGGCTACACCTTC.

The sample holds a few counts of this clone. The CDR3 region has the DNA TGTGCCAGCAGTTTATTCAGGGATCAGAACACTGAAGCTTTCTTT. Translated, it gives CASSLFRDQNTEAFF. The rearrangement joins TRBV28 to TRBJ1-1; possibly TRBD1 for D (5 bases). Deletions cut 1 base from V and 1 base from J, with 10 bases between. Per the germline V gene, CDR1 is MDHEN and CDR2 is SYDVKM. This CDR3 spans 15 amino acids.

This clone came up a few times. The rearrangement uses TRBV2 and TRBJ2-4; D call uncertain. The CDR3 loop spans 13 amino acids. CDR1 and CDR2 from the germline V gene are SNHLY and FYNNEI. The V end was cut by 7 bases, the J end by 0 bases, with 7 bases between. The CDR3 nucleotides read TGTGCCAGCACCGACCTAGCCAAAAACATTCAGTACTTC. This codes for CASTDLAKNIQYF.

The J gene is TRBJ1-4, the V gene TRBV6-5, with a possible D match to TRBD1 (6 bases). The germline V gene encodes CDR1 MNHEY and CDR2 SVGAGI. Trimming shortened V by 5 bases and J by 2 bases, and 9 bases separated the two germline ends. This CDR3 spans 14 amino acids. The chain's CDR3 is CASSPGQTNEKLFF. The CDR3 DNA follows: TGTGCCAGCAGTCCAGGACAGACTAATGAAAAACTGTTTTTT.

This clone qualifies as large. J is TRBJ2-1 and V is TRBV10-3; 14 nucleotides agree with TRBD2. With V trimmed by 6 bases and J by 5 bases, 3 bases remained unmatched. CDR3 length equals 15 residues. CDR1 and CDR2 from the germline V gene are ENHRY and SYGVKD. The DNA for the CDR3 is TGTGCCATCAGGAGGGGACTAGCGGGAGACAATGAGCAGTTCTTC. This translates into CAIRRGLAGDNEQFF.

This clone was counted only a few times. J is TRBJ2-7 and V is TRBV9, with 10 bases identical to TRBD1. Unmatched junction bases numbered 15, after V lost 1 base and J lost 5 bases. The CDR3 runs 18 residues. The germline gives CDR1 SGDLS, CDR2 YYNGEE. CDR3 bases: TGTGCCAGCAGCGTATACCCTACAACGGGACAGGGGATCAACGAGCAGTACTTC. Translation gives CASSVYPTTGQGINEQYF. Based on the CDR3 plus reference TRBV9 and TRBJ2-7, the full variable domain is DSGVTQTPKHLITATGQRVTLRCSPRSGDLSVYWYQQSLDQGLQFLIQYYNGEERAKGNILERFSAQQFPDLHSELNLSSLELGDSALYFCASSVYPTTGQGINEQYFGPGTRLTVT.

This clone was seen a few times. The chain couples TRBV7-9 to TRBJ1-2; D not resolved. This CDR3 has 14 amino acids. V was trimmed by 0 bases and J by 5 bases, leaving 10 bases between them. CDR1 and CDR2 from the germline V gene are SEHNR and FQNEAQ (reference sequence). CDR3 coding DNA: TGTGCCAGCAGCTTAGCGCTGCTCCAGTATGGCTACACCTTC. The encoded protein is CASSLALLQYGYTF.

Concerning this clone itself: With a much larger clone just one base away, this may be a read error. The chain couples TRBV29-1 to TRBJ2-1, with 9 nucleotides matching TRBD1. Germline V gene lookup returns CDR1 SQVTM and CDR2 ANQGSEA. The junction had 12 bases not matched to a gene; V was cut back by 6 bases and J by 6 bases. The CDR3 totals 15 residues. DNA for the CDR3: TGCAGCGTGCGACGCGCGGGACAGGGAGGCAATGAGCAGTTCTTC. This codes for CSVRRAGQGGNEQFF.

This rearrangement joins TRBV29-1 to TRBJ2-6; weak D call: TRBD2 (5 bases). Germline V gives CDR1 SQVTM, CDR2 ANQGSEA. V was pared by 3 bases and J by 0 bases, with 9 bases between. This CDR3 spans 15 amino acids. Here the CDR3 reads CSVDGGHSGANVLTF. The CDR3 DNA sequence: TGCAGCGTTGATGGCGGGCACTCTGGGGCCAACGTCCTGACTTTC. The full variable domain, with the rest looked up from reference TRBV29-1 and TRBJ2-6, is SAVISQKPSRDICQRGTSLTIQCQVDSQVTMMFWYRQQPGQSLTLIATANQGSEATYESGFVIDKFPISRPNLTFSTLTVSNMSPEDSSIYLCSVDGGHSGANVLTFGAGSRLTVL.

Points on this clone: This specimen includes other DNA sequences encoding the same CDR3. V and J are TRBV6-6 and TRBJ2-3; D uncertain. Trimming left V 2 bases short and J 1 base short, with 4 bases between. Germline CDR1 reads MNHNY; CDR2 reads SVGAGI (reference sequence). There are 13 residues in the CDR3. The CDR3 nucleotides read TGTGCCAGCAGTTACCCTGGCACAGATACGCAGTATTTT. This codes for CASSYPGTDTQYF.

The V and J genes are TRBV6-5 and TRBJ2-1, with 11 positions matching TRBD2. The CDR3 runs to 14 residues. The V gene's germline CDR1 is MNHEY and CDR2 SVGAGI. V shed 6 bases and J 7 bases; nucleotides not matched to a gene: 5. CDR3 residues: CASRPTSGSNEQFF. The CDR3 DNA follows: TGTGCCAGCAGACCCACTAGCGGGAGTAATGAGCAGTTCTTC.

The genes are TRBV21-1 and TRBJ2-5. TRBV21-1 is a pseudogene. CDR3 size: 10 residues. CDR3 region: CASSKETQYF. DNA of the CDR3: TGTGCCAGCAGCAAAGAGACCCAGTACTTC.

This clone was picked up a small number of times. The chain joins TRBV28 to TRBJ2-3; 8 bases map to TRBD2. Trimming at V came to 5 bases and at J to 0 bases, leaving 4 bases not matched to a gene. This CDR3 contains 15 residues. The germline V gene has CDR1 MDHEN and CDR2 SYDVKM. DNA of the CDR3: TGTGCCAGCAGTCCCTGGACTAGCAGCACAGATACGCAGTATTTT. Translated, it gives CASSPWTSSTDTQYF.

The genes are TRBV5-4 and TRBJ2-3; D may be TRBD1 or TRBD2 (5 bases each). This CDR3 has 14 residues. Germline V gene sequence: CDR1 SGHNT, CDR2 YYREEE (reference sequence). The V end was cut by 6 bases, the J end by 6 bases, with 17 bases between. CDR3 loop: CASNSFGAGDTQYF. The CDR3 DNA is TGTGCCAGCAACTCCTTCGGGGCCGGGGATACGCAGTATTTT.

The chain employs TRBV2 and TRBJ2-7, with unresolved D. Trimming stripped 4 bases from V and 5 bases from J, with 12 bases between. Germline CDR1 is SNHLY and CDR2 is FYNNEI. The CDR3 consists of 13 residues. The CDR3 here is CASSAETGDEQYF. CDR3 sequence (DNA): TGTGCCAGCAGTGCCGAGACTGGTGACGAGCAGTACTTC.

The table lists this clone with many counts. The chain joins TRBV5-4 to TRBJ2-6; D is ambiguous. Looked up from germline, CDR1 is SGHNT and CDR2 is YYREEE (reference sequence). The ends were cut back, 5 bases at V and 0 bases at J, with 9 bases in the middle. This CDR3 region has 15 residues. The CDR3 DNA sequence: TGTGCCAGCAGTCGGGCCGACTCTGGGGCCAACGTCCTGACTTTC. Translation gives CASSRADSGANVLTF.